The 9 T cell receptor beta chains below were found in one sample sequenced in a study of cytomegalovirus exposure and HLA in healthy donors. PCR was performed using 60 Vbeta and 13 Jbeta primers. Assay used: immunoSEQ multiplex PCR; TCRdb lists only in-frame clones, some missing. The sample lists some 150,000 clones, around four fifths occurring once. The specimen was PBMCs. The receptors shown here come from a male donor in good health and CMV-seronegative.

The V and J genes are TRBV7-2 and TRBJ1-6; weak D call: TRBD1 (5 bases). This CDR3 is built from 14 residues. Looked up from germline, CDR1 is SGHTA and CDR2 is FQGNSA. V was shortened by 0 bases and J by 9 bases, with 9 bases between the two germline ends. CDR3 in amino acids: CASSLAAQGSPLHF. CDR3 bases: TGTGCCAGCAGCTTAGCGGCTCAGGGTTCACCCCTCCACTTT.

In its sample, this clone was seen a few times. The chain has TRBV9 and TRBJ2-5, with 9 positions matching TRBD2. V shed 3 bases and J 1 base; nucleotides not matched to a gene: 4. CDR1 and CDR2 (germline): SGDLS, YYNGEE. The CDR3 loop spans 15 amino acids. As DNA, the CDR3 is TGTGCCAGCAGCGCGACTAGCGGAATCCAAGAGACCCAGTACTTC. It specifies CASSATSGIQETQYF.

V usage is TRBV5-1 and J usage is TRBJ2-2, with D possibly matching TRBD1 (6 bases). CDR1 is SGHRS, CDR2 YFSETQ, per germline. The V and J ends lost 6 bases and 1 base respectively, with 10 bases between them. The CDR3 is 14 amino acids. CDR3 DNA sequence: TGCGCCAGCAACCCGACAGGGAACACCGGGGAGCTGTTTTTT. Translated: CASNPTGNTGELFF.

The chain links TRBV18 to TRBJ2-1; TRBD2 matches 10 bases. Germline V gene data show CDR1 as KGHSH and CDR2 as LQKENI. CDR3 size: 16 residues. Trimming at V came to 3 bases and at J to 7 bases, leaving 9 bases not matched to a gene. The CDR3 region is CASSPTLAGLSNEQFF. The CDR3 DNA is TGTGCCAGCTCACCGACACTAGCGGGACTTTCAAATGAGCAGTTCTTC.

The chain links TRBV7-6 to TRBJ1-3; D unclear. Germline V CDR1 and CDR2: SGHVS, FNYEAQ. V was cut by 0 bases and J by 0 bases, with 9 bases left in between. The CDR3 contains 16 residues. In DNA, the CDR3 is TGTGCCAGCAGCTTAGCGCCCGCTAACTCTGGAAACACCATATATTTT. The encoded protein is CASSLAPANSGNTIYF.

The V call is TRBV4-1, the J call TRBJ2-5; 7 bases agree with TRBD1. The CDR3 is 13 residues long. Trimming took 2 bases from V and 11 from J; bases not matched to a gene: 8. Germline CDR1 MGHRA, CDR2 YSYEKL. The CDR3: CASSQSTGYEQYF. As DNA, the CDR3 is TGCGCCAGCAGCCAATCGACAGGGTATGAGCAGTACTTC.

The chain links TRBV6-6 to TRBJ1-5; a possible D gene is TRBD1 (6 bases). The length of the CDR3 is 15 residues. Per germline, CDR1 MNHNY and CDR2 SVGAGI (reference sequence). Trimming pared 0 bases from V and 3 bases from J, leaving 9 bases between. The CDR3 is CASSYSGGPNQPQHF. CDR3 in DNA: TGTGCCAGCAGTTACTCCGGGGGGCCCAATCAGCCCCAGCATTTT.

V and J are TRBV9 and TRBJ1-1; no reliable D call. CDR1 is SGDLS and CDR2 is YYNGEE in the germline V gene. The germline V and J ends were trimmed by 0 bases and 2 bases, with 8 bases remaining between them. The CDR3 contains 14 residues. The CDR3 is CASSVDGANTEAFF. The CDR3 bases are TGTGCCAGCAGCGTAGATGGAGCAAACACTGAAGCTTTCTTT.

Of note for this clone: The junction departs from germline at one end; a sequencing error may be responsible. The chain recombines TRBV7-9 with TRBJ2-2; a possible D gene is TRBD2 (5 bases). CDR1 SEHNR and CDR2 FQNEAQ come from the germline V gene (reference sequence). There are 15 residues in the CDR3. The CDR3 reads CSSIQSGINTGELFF. In nucleotides, the CDR3 is TGTTCCAGCATCCAGAGCGGAATAAACACCGGGGAGCTGTTTTTT.